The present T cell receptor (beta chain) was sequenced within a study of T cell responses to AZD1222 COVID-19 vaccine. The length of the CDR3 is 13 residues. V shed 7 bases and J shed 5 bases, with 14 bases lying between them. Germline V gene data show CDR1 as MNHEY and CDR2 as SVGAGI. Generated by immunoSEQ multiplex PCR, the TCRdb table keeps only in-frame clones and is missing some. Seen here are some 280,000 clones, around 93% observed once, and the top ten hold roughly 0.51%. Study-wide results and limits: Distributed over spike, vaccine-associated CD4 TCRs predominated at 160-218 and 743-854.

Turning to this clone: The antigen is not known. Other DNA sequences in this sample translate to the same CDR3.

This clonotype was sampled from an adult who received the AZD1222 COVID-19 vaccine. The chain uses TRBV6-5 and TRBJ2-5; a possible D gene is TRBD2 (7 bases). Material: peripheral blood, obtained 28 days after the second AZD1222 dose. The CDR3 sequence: CASILRGGETQYF. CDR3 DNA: TGTGCCAGCATCCTGAGGGGGGGGGAGACCCAGTACTTC.